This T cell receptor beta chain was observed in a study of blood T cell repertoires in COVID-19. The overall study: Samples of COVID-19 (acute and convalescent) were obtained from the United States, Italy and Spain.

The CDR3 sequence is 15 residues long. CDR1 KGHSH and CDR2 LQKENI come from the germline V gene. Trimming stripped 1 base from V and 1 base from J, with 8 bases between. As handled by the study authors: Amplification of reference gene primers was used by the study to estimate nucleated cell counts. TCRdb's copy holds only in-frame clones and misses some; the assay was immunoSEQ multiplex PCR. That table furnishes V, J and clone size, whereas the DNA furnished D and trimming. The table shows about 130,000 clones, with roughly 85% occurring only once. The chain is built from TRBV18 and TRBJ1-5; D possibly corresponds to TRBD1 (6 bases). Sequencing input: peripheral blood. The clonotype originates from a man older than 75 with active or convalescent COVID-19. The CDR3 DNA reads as TGTGCCAGCTCACCACAGGGGACAAGCAATCAGCCCCAGCATTTT. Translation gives CASSPQGTSNQPQHF.